This T cell receptor beta chain emerged from a study of T cells in severe cutaneous drug reactions. Bulk and single-cell libraries used iRepertoire multiplex PCR with TCR subtype-specific primers. No DNA is given; TCRdb re-called the multiplex PCR reads and lists each CDR3 protein once. The table lists over 20,000 distinct CDR3 sequences. This clonotype is deemed medium-sized (0.01 to 0.1%) by its frequency. The donors had carbamazepine-induced Stevens-Johnson syndrome or toxic epidermal necrolysis. In germline, CDR1 is SNHLY, CDR2 FYNNEI. The CDR3 has 15 amino acids. This TCR was sampled from a human donor with toxic epidermal necrolysis, a severe cutaneous drug reaction. The chain links TRBV2 to TRBJ2-1; TCRdb gives TRBD2 as the D gene, but with no DNA this cannot be confirmed. Specimen: PBMCs. Here the CDR3 reads CASRRGTSGGNEQFF.